This T cell receptor (beta chain) was identified in a study of T cells in Graves' hyperthyroidism and ophthalmopathy. Across 18 months, stable Graves' hyperthyroidism was marked by no progression to ophthalmopathy. Uncontrolled infection, other autoimmune disease, pregnancy or lactation led to exclusion. This clonotype was seen repeatedly, ten times or more. V gave up 2 bases and J gave up 2 bases, with 7 bases separating them. Germline loops: CDR1 MDHEN, CDR2 SYDVKM. The CDR3 is 14 residues long. Template material for amplifying TCR beta CDR3 regions consisted of RNA transcripts. The primer set for the first-round RT-PCR of the TCR CDR3 was HTBI. MiXCR, applied by TCRdb to the multiplex PCR reads, yields one record per CDR3 protein. The table has about 500,000 distinct CDR3 sequences, around 17% seen once; the top ten hold under 20%.

The sequence came from a woman younger than 30 with Graves' hyperthyroidism. Sequenced input: blood. The chain carries TRBV28 and TRBJ2-1; TRBD2 is a possible D gene (5 bases). The CDR3 bases are TGTGCCAGCAGTTTAGGCGGGCCCTACAATGAGCAGTTCTTC. This translates into CASSLGGPYNEQFF.